A selection of T cell receptor beta chains follows, all from one sample in a study of blood T cell repertoires in COVID-19. The repertoire was sequenced with immunoSEQ multiplex PCR; TCRdb's copy has only in-frame clones and lacks some. The sample records nearly 110,000 clones, 70% to 85% being singletons. The specimen was peripheral blood. All receptors come from a woman in her fifties or sixties with acute or convalescent COVID-19. Each CDR3 is given with its conserved first and last residue. Each record gives: CDR3 protein, CDR3 DNA, V gene, J gene, clone size, D gene. A D gene is named only where the DNA matches it firmly. Not all rows give a size; the values are once, few, many and, for expanded clones, a class.

CAWGRGPTNEKLFF	TGTGCCTGGGGCAGGGGACCAACTAATGAAAAACTGTTTTTT	TRBV30	TRBJ1-4	few	-
CASSFEEGANTGELFF	TGTGCCAGCAGTTTCGAAGAGGGAGCGAACACCGGGGAGCTGTTTTTT	TRBV6-6	TRBJ2-2	few	-
CASSPVTGVGGELFF	TGCGCCAGCAGCCCCGTAACAGGGGTCGGCGGGGAGCTGTTTTTT	TRBV5-1	TRBJ2-2	-	TRBD1
CASSFSATNEKLFF	TGTGCCAGCAGCTTTTCTGCAACTAATGAAAAACTGTTTTTT	TRBV5-5	TRBJ1-4	-	-
CASSIGQGIFSNQPQHF	TGTGCCAGTAGTATCGGACAGGGGATTTTTAGCAATCAGCCCCAGCATTTT	TRBV19	TRBJ1-5	few	TRBD1
CASSGTGGNQPQHF	TGTGCCAGTTCGGGGACAGGGGGCAATCAGCCCCAGCATTTT	TRBV19	TRBJ1-5	-	TRBD1
CASSRDRGSSYNSPLHF	TGTGCCAGCAGCCGGGACAGGGGGAGCTCCTATAATTCACCCCTCCACTTT	TRBV27	TRBJ1-6	-	TRBD1
CASSAQRGETQYF	TGTGCCAGTAGTGCGCAACGAGGGGAGACCCAGTACTTC	TRBV19	TRBJ2-5	-	-
CASSLGVAGWSGEQYF	TGTGCCAGCAGCTTGGGGGTTGCAGGATGGAGCGGCGAGCAGTACTTC	TRBV5-8	TRBJ2-7	-	-
CASSLALLSMNTEAFF	TGCGCCAGCAGCTTGGCCCTACTTTCGATGAACACTGAAGCTTTCTTT	TRBV5-1	TRBJ1-1	-	-
CSVTGLAGLDTQYF	TGCAGCGTGACCGGACTAGCGGGGCTAGATACGCAGTATTTT	TRBV29-1	TRBJ2-3	-	TRBD2
CASSPLDGAANTGELFF	TGTGCCAGCAGTCCTCTGGATGGAGCCGCGAACACCGGGGAGCTGTTTTTT	TRBV27	TRBJ2-2	-	-
CASSFRRVHSDGYTF	TGTGCCAGCAGTTTTCGGCGGGTTCATTCGGATGGCTACACCTTC	TRBV6-5	TRBJ1-2	-	-